The subject of this entry is one TCR beta chain. No cognate antigen has been identified for it. Nothing much larger sits one base from this clone, and base qualities are not available. The data stem from a study of blood T cell repertoires in COVID-19 (dated by TCRdb to the early 2020s). With respect to the entire study: Samples from collaborators originated in the United States, Italy and Spain and spanned both the acute and convalescent phases of COVID-19. The material from the prospective study consisted of cDNA or gDNA derived from T cells, B-cell-depleted T cells, or PBMCs. Subjects who had been exposed to COVID-19, were actively infected with it, or had recovered from it provided the deeply sampled blood TCRbeta repertoires that made up the dataset. The repertoires were made available in a free public database intended to serve as a resource for research on the immune response to SARS-CoV-2. Samples came from the ongoing ImmuneRACE study (first 160 participants) plus 1,254 subjects from 6 global collaborators. Sample metadata almost always included a de-identified subject ID, COVID-19 status, age in years and sex. Where HLA class I and class II types were available, the types were taken from metadata supplied by the sample provider, not from assay-based typing.

The immunoSEQ Assay, a bias-controlled multiplex PCR, was used to amplify TCRbeta CDR3 regions from genomic DNA. The paper's processing steps were these. The number of nucleated cells in each sample was estimated from the amplification of reference gene primers within the assay. To quantify the absolute abundance of each unique TCRbeta CDR3 rearrangement, sequence reads were collapsed and filtered. For each sample, productive Simpson clonality was calculated by taking the square root of Simpson's diversity index across productive rearrangements. The table was pulled from immuneACCESS by TCRdb, which kept in-frame rearrangements only. Such tables lose some clones; where checked, under half of the loss comes from unresolved V genes, and the rest has no known cause. The V and J calls and the clone size are those of that table, but D and trimming were determined from the DNA. This sample holds approximately 250,000 clones; roughly 83% were observed only once. The top ten constitute roughly 5.2% of the sample.

Paper-wide results and their limitations: The quantity of clinical and demographic metadata differed by source and by participant and was supplied without curation.

One collaborating source in Seattle enrolled patients while the patients were actively infected and followed the patients over time throughout the course of disease. Whole blood was collected in K2EDTA tubes by collaborating institutions according to the institutions' own protocols. For TCRbeta analysis, collaborators shipped samples as frozen whole blood, isolated PBMCs, or DNA extracted from either of those sample types. CDR1 SNHLY and CDR2 FYNNEI were looked up in the germline V gene. The CDR3 starts with the cysteine, ends with the phenylalanine, and has 14 residues. Just the 42-base CDR3 DNA is kept, in frame starting at base 1. Trimming removed 8 bases from V and 6 bases from J; the gene matches leave 9 bases unexplained.

This sequence was found in a woman of 80 years or more with COVID-19, enrolled during active disease. The source material was peripheral blood. The V gene is TRBV2 and the J gene is TRBJ1-2; TRBD1 aligns with 10 central bases. The DNA sequence is as follows: TGTGCCAGCGCCCGGGACAGGGGTATAGATGGCTACACCTTC. This is translated as CASARDRGIDGYTF.